This T cell receptor beta chain originates from a study of blood T cell repertoires in COVID-19. Background on the study: Sites across the United States, Italy and Spain contributed samples from acute and convalescent COVID-19. PBMCs, B-cell-depleted T cells, or T cells were the source of the cDNA or gDNA that made up the material.

Under the authors' procedure: By means of reference gene primer amplification, nucleated cell counts were estimated. The data were produced by immunoSEQ multiplex PCR, yet TCRdb's version contains in-frame clones alone and is incomplete. Clone size and the V and J calls come from that table; the DNA yielded D and trimming. The table records 250,000 to 350,000 clones, about 88% of them present only once. In Seattle, patients joined the study during active infection and were tracked longitudinally. The sequenced sample consisted of peripheral blood. The clonotype comes from a human donor with COVID-19, enrolled during active disease. The donor label of this sample is uncertain.

In DNA, the CDR3 is TGTGCCAGCAGCTTGGCCGGTAGCGGGAGGGCCCATGAGCAGTTCTTC. It yields the protein CASSLAGSGRAHEQFF. The chain combines TRBV5-6 with TRBJ2-1, with 11 bases aligning to TRBD2. Germline CDR1 SGHDT, CDR2 YYEEEE. The CDR3 covers 16 residues. The V gene end was trimmed by 0 bases and the J gene end by 8 bases; junction bases not matched to a gene: 7.